What follows are 4 T cell receptor beta chains derived from one specimen sequenced in a study of T-cell memory formation after mild COVID-19. From the 5' RACE reads, TCRdb called clonotypes with MiXCR, one entry per CDR3 protein. The table includes more than 70,000 distinct CDR3 sequences, 11% to 15% detected once. Source material: PBMCs or a T cell subset sorted from them (not recorded which). The receptors stem from an adult woman who had mild COVID-19 (a few samples of this study predate the infection). Cell type and time point are not known.

This clonotype appeared a few times. The chain joins TRBV7-9 to TRBJ2-2; 7 bases agree with TRBD1. Germline loops: CDR1 SEHNR, CDR2 FQNEAQ (reference sequence). Unmatched junction bases numbered 4, after V lost 8 bases and J lost 4 bases. The CDR3 is 13 residues long. The CDR3 sequence is CASVNRGTGELFF. The CDR3 DNA reads as TGTGCCAGCGTCAACAGGGGCACCGGGGAGCTGTTTTTT.

V and J are TRBV27 and TRBJ2-7; D not certain. Germline loops: CDR1 MNHEY, CDR2 SMNVEV (reference sequence). The V end was cut by 2 bases, the J end by 1 base, with 12 bases between. The CDR3 runs to 15 residues. The chain's CDR3 is CASSLMPVSSYEQYF. In DNA, the CDR3 is TGTGCCAGCAGTTTAATGCCGGTCTCGTCCTACGAGCAGTACTTC.

This chain joins TRBV25-1 and TRBJ2-1; 9 bases are a match to TRBD2. This CDR3 comprises 15 residues. From germline, CDR1 is MGHDK and CDR2 SYGVNS. V gave up 8 bases and J gave up 3 bases; unmatched junction bases: 8. DNA of the CDR3: TGTGCCAGCGACCCGACTAGCGGAGGCTACAATGAGCAGTTCTTC. This encodes CASDPTSGGYNEQFF. The entire variable domain, with the rest obtained from reference TRBV25-1 and TRBJ2-1, is as follows: EADIYQTPRYLVIGTGKKITLECSQTMGHDKMYWYQQDPGMELHLIHYSYGVNSTEKGDLSSESTVSRIRTEHFPLTLESARPSHTSQYLCASDPTSGGYNEQFFGPGTRLTVL.

This chain links TRBV12-3 or TRBV12-4 with TRBJ2-5, with D perhaps matching TRBD2 (6 bases). V was trimmed by 7 bases and J by 5 bases, leaving 11 bases between them. This CDR3 spans 12 amino acids. This CDR3 reads CASKTGVETQYF. The DNA for the CDR3 is TGTGCCAGCAAGACGGGGGTGGAGACCCAGTACTTC.